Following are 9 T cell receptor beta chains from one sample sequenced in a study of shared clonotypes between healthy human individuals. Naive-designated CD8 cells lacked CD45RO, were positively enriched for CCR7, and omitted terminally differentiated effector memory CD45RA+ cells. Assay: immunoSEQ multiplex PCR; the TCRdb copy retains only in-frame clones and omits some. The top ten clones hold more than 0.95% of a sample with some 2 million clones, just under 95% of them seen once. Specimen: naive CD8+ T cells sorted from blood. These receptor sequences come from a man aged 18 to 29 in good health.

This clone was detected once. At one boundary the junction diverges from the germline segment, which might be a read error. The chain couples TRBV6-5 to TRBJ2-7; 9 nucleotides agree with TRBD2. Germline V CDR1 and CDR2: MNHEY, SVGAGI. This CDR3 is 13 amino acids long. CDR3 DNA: TGTGCCGGCAGTAGCGGGAGAAACCACGAGCAGTACTTC. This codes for CAGSSGRNHEQYF.

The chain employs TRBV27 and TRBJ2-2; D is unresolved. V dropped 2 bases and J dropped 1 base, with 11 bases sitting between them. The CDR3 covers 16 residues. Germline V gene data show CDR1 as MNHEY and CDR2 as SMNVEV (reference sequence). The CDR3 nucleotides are TGTGCCAGCAGTTTAGTTGGTCCTGTGAACACCGGGGAGCTGTTTTTT. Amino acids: CASSLVGPVNTGELFF.

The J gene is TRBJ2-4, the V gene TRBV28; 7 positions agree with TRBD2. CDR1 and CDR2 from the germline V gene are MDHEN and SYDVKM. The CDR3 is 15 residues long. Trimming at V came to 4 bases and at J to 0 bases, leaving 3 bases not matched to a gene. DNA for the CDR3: TGTGCCAGCAGTTGGCGGGGGATAGCCAAAAACATTCAGTACTTC. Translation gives CASSWRGIAKNIQYF.

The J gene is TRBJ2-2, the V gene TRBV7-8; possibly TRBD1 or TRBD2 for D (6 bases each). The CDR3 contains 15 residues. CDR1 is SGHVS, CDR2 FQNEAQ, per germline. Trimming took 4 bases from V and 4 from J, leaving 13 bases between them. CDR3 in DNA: TGTGCCAGCAGCTCGGGGGCAATCGCCACCGGGGAGCTGTTTTTT. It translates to CASSSGAIATGELFF. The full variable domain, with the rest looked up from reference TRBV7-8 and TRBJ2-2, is GAGVSQSPRYKVAKRGQDVALRCDPISGHVSLFWYQQALGQGPEFLTYFQNEAQLDKSGLPSDRFFAERPEGSVSTLKIQRTQQEDSAVYLCASSSGAIATGELFFGEGSRLTVL.

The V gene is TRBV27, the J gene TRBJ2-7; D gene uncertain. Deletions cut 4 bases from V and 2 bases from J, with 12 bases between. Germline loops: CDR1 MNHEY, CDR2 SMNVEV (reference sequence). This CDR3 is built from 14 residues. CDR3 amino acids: CASSSWADAYEQYF. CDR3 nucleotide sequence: TGTGCCAGCAGTTCATGGGCAGATGCCTACGAGCAGTACTTC.

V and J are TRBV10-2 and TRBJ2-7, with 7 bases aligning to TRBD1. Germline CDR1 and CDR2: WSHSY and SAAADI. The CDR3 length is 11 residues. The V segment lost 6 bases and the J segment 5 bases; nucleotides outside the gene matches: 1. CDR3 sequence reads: CASRTGHEQYF. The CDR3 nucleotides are TGCGCCAGCAGGACAGGGCACGAGCAGTACTTC.

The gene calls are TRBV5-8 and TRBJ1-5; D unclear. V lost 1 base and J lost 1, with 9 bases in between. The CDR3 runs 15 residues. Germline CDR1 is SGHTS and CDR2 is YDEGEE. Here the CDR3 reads CASSLLRGSNQPQHF. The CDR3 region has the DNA TGTGCCAGCAGCTTGCTCCGGGGAAGCAATCAGCCCCAGCATTTT.

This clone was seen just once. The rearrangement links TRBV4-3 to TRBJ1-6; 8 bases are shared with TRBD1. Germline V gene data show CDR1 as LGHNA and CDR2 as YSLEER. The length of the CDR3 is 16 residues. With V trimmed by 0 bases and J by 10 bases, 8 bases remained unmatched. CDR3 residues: CASSQDFAGDRSPLHF. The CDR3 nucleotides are TGCGCCAGCAGCCAAGATTTCGCGGGGGACAGGTCACCCCTCCACTTT.

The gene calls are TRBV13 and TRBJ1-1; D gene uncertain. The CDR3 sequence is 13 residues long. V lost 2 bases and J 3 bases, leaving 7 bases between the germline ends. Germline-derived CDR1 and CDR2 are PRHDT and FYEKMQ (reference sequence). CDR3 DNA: TGTGCCAGCAGCTTATCGGAAGACACTGAAGCTTTCTTT. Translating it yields CASSLSEDTEAFF.